This T cell receptor beta chain was sequenced during a study of early T cells in non-severe SARS-CoV-2 infection. This clonotype has ten or more counts. Germline CDR1 reads SGDLS; CDR2 reads YYNGEE. CDR3 length: 16 amino acids. Trimming stripped 4 bases from V and 0 bases from J, with 13 bases between. TCRdb re-called the 5' RACE reads with MiXCR, one entry per CDR3 protein. The repertoire consists of 75,000 or so distinct CDR3 sequences, with around 11% occurring once and the leading ten covering roughly 7%. This rearrangement joins TRBV9 to TRBJ2-2; no reliable D call. Sequencing used whole blood. The sequence came from an adult who was a healthcare worker with PCR-confirmed SARS-CoV-2 infection or an uninfected control (not recorded which). CDR3 residues: CASSPRGSPNTGELFF. CDR3 sequence (DNA): TGTGCCAGCAGCCCCCGAGGTAGCCCGAACACCGGGGAGCTGTTTTTT.